Detailed here is one T cell receptor beta chain. Its recognized antigen is unknown. No much larger clone exists at a distance of one base, and base qualities are not known. Library preparation was by the immunoSEQ multiplex PCR assay. For the multiplex PCR, a mixture combining 60 forward primers for TCR Vbeta segments and 13 reverse primers for TCR Jbeta segments was used. The CDR3 region of rearranged TCR beta genes was amplified from genomic DNA with a multiplex PCR assay. On the Illumina HiSeq System, the amplified TCR beta libraries were sequenced as 87-base-pair reads. The original methods were these. Across the roughly 600 repertoires, a later analysis counted 80 million or so unique TCR beta chains, some 11 million of which were shared by at least two donors. Raw reads were error-corrected and collapsed into unique sequences with a nearest-neighbor algorithm that merged closely related sequences to remove PCR and sequencing errors. Alignment of CDR3 sequences to IMGT reference sequences was used to assign V, D and J gene segments. For a sequence to be retained, a match of at least six nucleotides was required to both a V gene segment and a J gene segment. Rearrangements were classified as productive when the CDR3 lacked stop codons and remained in frame with V and J, and all other rearrangements were classified as non-productive. CDR3 was defined according to IMGT convention as the region running from the second conserved V-encoded cysteine to the conserved J-encoded phenylalanine. The earlier analysis of about 610 of the donors excluded sequences that lacked an unambiguous match to a single V gene segment. An earlier analysis of fewer than 750 of the donors classified V segments as functional when productive rearrangements were above 56.7% and as segregating when the standard deviation between donors was above 5%. To diagnose cytomegalovirus status from the catalog of TCR beta chain sequences, a statistical classification framework was built. In a later analysis, V and J genes were assigned by comparing TCR nucleotide sequences against IMGT/GENE-DB human TR gene sequences. In a later analysis, CDR3 sequences and most-parsimonious VDJ recombination scenarios were assigned using the TCRdist pipeline. In a later analysis, each TCR beta chain was defined by its CDR3 amino acid sequence together with its V-gene family, and reads without a unique V-gene family were excluded. A later analysis removed several hundred highly shared, low-generation-probability nucleotide sequences to deal with suspected cross-contamination and a sequencing artifact. A later analysis calculated a clonal expansion index for each public chain from normalized within-repertoire ranks of inferred template counts. In a later analysis, generation probabilities were computed using a VDJ recombination model fitted to out-of-frame rearrangements, and the results were checked against IGoR. In a later analysis, hypergeometric tests were used to score TCR-TCR, TCR-HLA and TCR-CMV co-occurrence, with a repertoire-size bias correction applied to TCR pairs. False discovery rates were estimated in a later analysis by permuting HLA or CMV assignments 20 times. A later analysis grouped co-occurring TCRs with DBSCAN, adding TCRdist sequence similarity when clustering within HLA-allele-positive subsets. Co-occurrence clustering excluded repertoires with fewer than 30,000 or more than 120,000 public chains, plus five with anomalous nucleotide sharing. TCRdb obtained this table from immuneACCESS and retained in-frame rearrangements with V and J assigned. These tables miss some clones; where compared with another copy, unresolved V genes account for less than half of the shortfall, and the remainder is unexplained. Clone size and V and J calls were adopted from that table, with D and trimming inferred from the DNA. In all, the sample holds approximately 150,000 clones, and around four fifths of those were seen once. The ten top clones hold approximately 2.7% of the sample.

The data are from a study of cytomegalovirus exposure and HLA in healthy donors (TCRdb year 2017). About the full investigation: In an earlier analysis of roughly 500 of the donors, approximately 260 Gb of sequence data and 117 million unique TCR beta sequences from about 180 million T cells were reported. An early release covering around 630 HLA-typed donors comprised about 320 gigabases of sequencing data and roughly 85 million unique TCR sequences. Among the roughly 370 genotyped donors, roughly 80% belonged to the genetic ancestry cluster associated with self-reported Caucasian donors. The study aimed to test whether cataloging public T cell receptors could reveal signatures of past pathogen exposure. Using immunosequencing, the study profiled T cell repertoires from 666 subjects and related those repertoires to cytomegalovirus serostatus. In addition to the first cohort of roughly 700 subjects, a separate validation cohort of some 120 different subjects was used. The study combined high-throughput TCR immunosequencing, statistical association of individual TCRs with disease status, and machine learning to predict cytomegalovirus infection status. A later analysis re-examined previously published TCR beta repertoires from around 670 donors and added high-resolution HLA genotyping to investigate patterns of TCR occurrence. In the later analysis, no new phenotypic data were used to find candidate immune exposures; instead, reliance was placed on TCR beta sequences and their occurrence across donors. In an earlier analysis of 587 of the donors, high-throughput TCR beta sequencing was used to judge whether each TCR beta V gene segment behaved as functional or pseudogenic. Donor age, sex, ethnicity and CMV serostatus were collected together with the repertoire data. A later genetic analysis took genome-wide SNP genotypes for about three fifths of the roughly 700 donors and used that subset as a discovery cohort. Every repertoire in the discovery cohort had been generated on one and the same sequencing platform. HLA typing included class I and class II loci at four-digit resolution. The number of donors typed differed by locus, with roughly 629-640 for A, B, C, DRB1 and DQB1, 522 for DQA1, 600 to 610 for DPA1, and some 440 for DPB1. Several DR-DQ haplotypes were treated as single units for association and clustering because of strong linkage in the cohort. Across 300 to 400 genotyped donors of the cohort, an average of about 220,000 unique TCR beta nucleotide sequences per donor were sequenced, and roughly 20% of those sequences were non-productive. Findings and caveats that apply to the study as a whole: A further reported finding was that TCR beta sequences accurately predicted the HLA-A and HLA-B alleles for most subjects in the first cohort. A later analysis associated about 17,000 TCR beta sequences with specific HLA alleles at a false discovery rate of 0.05. Some IMGT-functional V segments, including TRBV6-2 and TRBV6-3, could not be distinguished by the 87-base-pair reads and were therefore excluded. Broadly in line with IMGT annotations, most TCR beta V segments showed up in productive rearrangements about 87% or about 30% of the time in an earlier analysis of under 700 of the donors. A later genetic analysis reported fewer N-insertions in productive TCRs among donors in an Asian-associated ancestry cluster than the roughly 700-donor mean. According to the authors, the approach could potentially be generalized to other disease states and immunological phenotypes. In vitro tests confirmed that a few of the cytomegalovirus-associated TCR beta chains recognize cytomegalovirus antigens. In the study, 164 TCR beta chains were listed as associated with cytomegalovirus. Linkage disequilibrium might explain the correlated functional status among segregating V segments, but an unknown experimental factor could not be excluded. Several of the top co-occurrence clusters appeared to be linked to parvovirus B19, influenza, CMV and Epstein-Barr virus, according to a later analysis. A later analysis found that most CMV-associated TCR beta chains appeared HLA-restricted, with HLA associations seemingly driven largely by CMV exposure. In a later analysis, HLA-associated TCR beta chains showed more clonal expansion and lower generation probabilities than non-associated chains that were equally common. When HLA alleles, especially DR and DQ, strongly co-occurred, TCR associations were difficult to assign to individual alleles. A later analysis found that TCR association rates varied across HLA loci, with DRB1 alleles showing the most associated TCRs and HLA-C alleles the fewest. Because counts were too low, 15 to 20 rarely observed V segments, including chromosome 9 orphons, were excluded from the earlier analysis of 587 of the donors. Cytomegalovirus status was reported to be diagnosed by the classifier with high specificity and sensitivity in both the original and validation cohorts. The only immune exposure information available for the cohort was CMV serostatus. A later genetic analysis associated a missense DCLRE1C variant with V-gene and J-gene trimming of TCR beta chains, and an independent cohort replicated the association. Because HLA typing was unavailable for some donors at each locus, only the typed subset was used in association tests. A cluster of highly shared sequence variants was judged likely to represent a technical artifact of the sequencing pipeline. Across donors, most TCR sequences were observed very rarely, whereas some public TCRs were present in many individuals. This cohort had only TCR beta chains sequenced, and the lack of alpha or paired-chain data limited which features could be detected. Presence/absence analyses assumed roughly uniform sequencing depth across donors, an assumption that may not hold.

The cohort comprised fewer than 700 healthy bone marrow donors. At the time of sampling, every cohort member was nominally healthy, though immune exposures that went unrecorded were likely present. The donor tested CMV seronegative and was one of the 352 seronegative cohort members. A peripheral blood sample was collected from each donor, and TCR beta sequencing was performed on peripheral blood mononuclear cells. The Qiagen DNeasy Blood Extraction Kit was used to extract genomic DNA from the blood cell samples. Trimming removed 3 bases from V and 4 bases from J, leaving 15 bases between the germline ends. From a lookup of the germline V gene (reference sequence), CDR1 and CDR2 are LNHDA and SQIVND. The cysteine opens and the phenylalanine closes a CDR3 of 15 amino acids. The read is trimmed to its CDR3 DNA, 45 bases read in frame from base 1.

This TCR was sampled from a boy between 2 and 10 years old in good health and CMV-seronegative. The rearranged segments are TRBV19 and TRBJ1-2, with no reliable assignment of the D segment. The sample was PBMCs. The CDR3 protein is CASSIRVSGSYGYTF. Read as DNA, the sequence is TGTGCCAGTAGTATCCGAGTCAGCGGGAGCTATGGCTACACCTTC. The CDR3, completed at both ends by the reference TRBV19 and TRBJ1-2 genes, gives the full variable domain DGGITQSPKYLFRKEGQNVTLSCEQNLNHDAMYWYRQDPGQGLRLIYYSQIVNDFQKGDIAEGYSVSREKKESFPLTVTSAQKNPTAFYLCASSIRVSGSYGYTFGSGTRLTVV.